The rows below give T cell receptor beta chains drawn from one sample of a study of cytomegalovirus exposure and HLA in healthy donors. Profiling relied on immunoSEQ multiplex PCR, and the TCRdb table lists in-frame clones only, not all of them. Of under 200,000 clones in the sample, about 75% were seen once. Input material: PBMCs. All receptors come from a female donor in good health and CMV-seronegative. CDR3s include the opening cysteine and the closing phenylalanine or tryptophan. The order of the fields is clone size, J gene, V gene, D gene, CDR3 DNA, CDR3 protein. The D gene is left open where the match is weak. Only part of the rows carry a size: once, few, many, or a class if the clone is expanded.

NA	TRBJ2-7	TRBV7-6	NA	TGTGCCAGCAGCTTAGGGGCTCGGCAACGAAAGGAGCAGTACTTC	CASSLGARQRKEQYF
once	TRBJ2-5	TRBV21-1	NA	TGTGCCAGCAGGGAGCTGACAGGGTGTGAAGAGACCCAGTACTTC	CASRELTGCEETQYF
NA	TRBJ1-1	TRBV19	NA	TGTGCCAGTAGGCCATTATCTCGCAGTAACACTGAAGCTTTCTTT	CASRPLSRSNTEAFF
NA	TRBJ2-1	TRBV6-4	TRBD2	TGTGCCAGCAGTGACGGAGCGGGAGTCACCTACAATGAGCAGTTCTTC	CASSDGAGVTYNEQFF
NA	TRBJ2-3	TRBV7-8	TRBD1	TGTGCCAGCAGCTTAGTTGGGACAGGAGGGAGCACAGATACGCAGTATTTT	CASSLVGTGGSTDTQYF
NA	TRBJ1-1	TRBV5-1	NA	TGCGCCAGCAGCAGAGATGAGAACACTGAAGCTTTCTTT	CASSRDENTEAFF
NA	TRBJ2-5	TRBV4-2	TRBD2	TGTGCCAGCAGCCTAGGAACTAGCGGGGGTGCCCAAGAGACCCAGTACTTC	CASSLGTSGGAQETQYF
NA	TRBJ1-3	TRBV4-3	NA	TGCGCCAGCAGCCGTGGCCCCTCTGGAAACACCATATATTTT	CASSRGPSGNTIYF
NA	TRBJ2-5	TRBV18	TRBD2	TGTGCCAGCTCATCAAGCGGGGGGGCCAAAAAGACCCAGTACTTC	CASSSSGGAKKTQYF
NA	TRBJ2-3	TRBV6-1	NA	TGTGCCAGCAGTGGTTCGACAGATACGCAGTATTTT	CASSGSTDTQYF
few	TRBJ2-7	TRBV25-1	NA	TGTGCCAGCAGTGACCGGGAGCAGTACTTC	CASSDREQYF
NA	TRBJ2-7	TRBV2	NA	TGTGCCAGCAGTGAAGGTCCCTACTACGAGCAGTACTTC	CASSEGPYYEQYF
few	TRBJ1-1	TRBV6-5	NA	TGTGCCAGCAGTTACTCGAGGGGGACTGAAGCTTTCTTT	CASSYSRGTEAFF
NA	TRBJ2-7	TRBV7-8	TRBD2	TGTGCCAGCAGCCCGGGACTAGCGGACTCCTACGAGCAGTACTTC	CASSPGLADSYEQYF
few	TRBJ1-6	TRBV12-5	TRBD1	TGTGCTAGTGGCATGAGGGGACAGGGGGACGCCTCCTATAATTCACCCCTCCACTTT	CASGMRGQGDASYNSPLHF
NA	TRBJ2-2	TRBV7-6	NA	TGTGCCAGCAGCTTTCAGGAGAACACCGGGGAGCTGTTTTTT	CASSFQENTGELFF
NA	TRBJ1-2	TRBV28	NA	TGTGCCAGCAGCCCCGAGGGTGCCCGGGTCTATGGCTACACCTTC	CASSPEGARVYGYTF
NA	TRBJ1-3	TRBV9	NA	TGTGCCAGCAACAGGGACCTAAATGGAAACACCATATATTTT	CASNRDLNGNTIYF
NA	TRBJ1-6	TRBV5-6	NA	TGTGCCAGCAGCTTGGGGGCAGGGTTTGGTTCACCCCTCCACTTT	CASSLGAGFGSPLHF
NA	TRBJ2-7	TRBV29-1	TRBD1	TGCAGCGTAGTTATTGGGACAGGAGACGAGCAGTACTTC	CSVVIGTGDEQYF
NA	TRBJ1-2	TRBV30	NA	TGTGCCTGGACCGGGGGGGGTGACTATGGCTACACCTTC	CAWTGGGDYGYTF
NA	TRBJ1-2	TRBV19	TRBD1	TGTGCCAGTAGTACCTCGACAGGGAGGTATGGCTACACCTTC	CASSTSTGRYGYTF
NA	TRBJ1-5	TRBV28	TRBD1	TGTGCCAGCAGTTGGGGGGACAGGGGCAATCAGCCCCAGCATTTT	CASSWGDRGNQPQHF
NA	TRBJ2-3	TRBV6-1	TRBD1	TGTGCCAGCAGCAAAACAGGGGCGAGCACAGATACGCAGTATTTT	CASSKTGASTDTQYF
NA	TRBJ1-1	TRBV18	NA	TGTGCCAGCTCACCAGGGGCAAAAACTGAAGCTTTCTTT	CASSPGAKTEAFF
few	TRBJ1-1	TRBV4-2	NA	TGTGCCAGCAGCCAGGGTGTAGGCGGCACTGAAGCTTTCTTT	CASSQGVGGTEAFF
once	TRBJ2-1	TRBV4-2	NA	TGTGCCAGCAGCCAAGATTTGAGGGGGGGACTTTACAATGAGCAGTTCTTC	CASSQDLRGGLYNEQFF
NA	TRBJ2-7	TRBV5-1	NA	TGCGCCAGCAGCCCGGACATGGACGAGCAGTACTTC	CASSPDMDEQYF
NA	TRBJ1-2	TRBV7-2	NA	TGTGCCAGCAGTCCAGGGGTTCGCTATGGCTACACCTTC	CASSPGVRYGYTF
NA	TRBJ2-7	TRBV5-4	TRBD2	TGTGCCAGCAGCAACCGACTAGCGGGAAACTACGAGCAGTACTTC	CASSNRLAGNYEQYF
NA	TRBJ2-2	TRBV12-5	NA	TGTGCTAGTGGTTTGTCCCGAGTTGGTCACGGGGAGCTGTTTTTT	CASGLSRVGHGELFF
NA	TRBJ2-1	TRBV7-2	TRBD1	TGTGCCAGCAGTCGGACAGGGGACTCCTACAATGAGCAGTTCTTC	CASSRTGDSYNEQFF
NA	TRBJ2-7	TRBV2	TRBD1	TGTGCCAGCAGTCCCGACAGGGTGAGGGACGAGCAGTACTTC	CASSPDRVRDEQYF
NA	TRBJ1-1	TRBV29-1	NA	TGCAGCGCCGCCAGAGGGAACACTGAAGCTTTCTTT	CSAARGNTEAFF
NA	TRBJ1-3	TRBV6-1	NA	TGTGCCAGCAGTGAAGCAATCTCCGTCTCTGGAAACACCATATATTTT	CASSEAISVSGNTIYF
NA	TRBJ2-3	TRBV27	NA	TGTGCCAGCAGTGAGATTAGCACAGATACGCAGTATTTT	CASSEISTDTQYF
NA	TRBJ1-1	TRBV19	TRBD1	TGTGCCAGTAGTAAGACAGGGGGCACTGAAGCTTTCTTT	CASSKTGGTEAFF
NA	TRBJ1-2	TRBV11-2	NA	TGTGCCAGCAGCCTTCAACAGGGAAGGAACTATGGCTACACCTTC	CASSLQQGRNYGYTF
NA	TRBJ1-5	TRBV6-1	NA	TGTGCCAGCAGTGGGGTACAGGGCGGTAGCAATCAGCCCCAGCATTTT	CASSGVQGGSNQPQHF
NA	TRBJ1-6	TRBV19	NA	TGTGCCAGTAGTTCCATCCCGGGATCCTATAATTCACCCCTCCACTTT	CASSSIPGSYNSPLHF
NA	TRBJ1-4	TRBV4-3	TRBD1	TGCGCCAGCAGCCAGGGGGGCAGGGGGCGAACTAATGAAAAACTGTTTTTT	CASSQGGRGRTNEKLFF
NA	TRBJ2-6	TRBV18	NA	TGTGCCAGCTCACTAGGGTCCCGTCCGGGACATCGACTCTCTGGGGCCAACGTCCTGACTTTC	CASSLGSRPGHRLSGANVLTF
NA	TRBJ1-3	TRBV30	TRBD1	TGTGCCTGGAGCCGGGACAGTAGCTCTGGAAACACCATATATTTT	CAWSRDSSSGNTIYF
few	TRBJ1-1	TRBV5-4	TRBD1	TGTGCCAGCAGCTCACCAACACAGGGGGGGACTGAAGCTTTCTTT	CASSSPTQGGTEAFF
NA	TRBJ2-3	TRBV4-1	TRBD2	TGCGCCAGCAGCCAAGAACTAGCGGGGGGGAGCTCAGATACGCAGTATTTT	CASSQELAGGSSDTQYF
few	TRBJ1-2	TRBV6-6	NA	TGTGCCAGCAGCGCGGGACCGACAGAAAACTATGGCTACACCTTC	CASSAGPTENYGYTF
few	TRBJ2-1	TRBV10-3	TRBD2	TGTGCCATCAGTGTGGGGACTAGGGACAATGAGCAGTTCTTC	CAISVGTRDNEQFF
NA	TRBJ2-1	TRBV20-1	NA	TGCAGTGGAACGGGAGTGAGTGAGCAGTTCTTC	CSGTGVSEQFF
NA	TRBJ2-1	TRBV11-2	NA	TGTGCCAGCAGTACTAGCCTCTCCTACAATGAGCAGTTCTTC	CASSTSLSYNEQFF
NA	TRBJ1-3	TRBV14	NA	TGTGCCAGCAGCCACCCCGGGGGCTCTGGAAACACCATATATTTT	CASSHPGGSGNTIYF
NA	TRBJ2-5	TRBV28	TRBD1	TGTGCCAGCACCCTGAGACAGGGTGTGGTAGAGACCCAGTACTTC	CASTLRQGVVETQYF
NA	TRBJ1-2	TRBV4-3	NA	TGCGCCAGCAGCCAAGATCAGGGGACCTATGGCTACACCTTC	CASSQDQGTYGYTF
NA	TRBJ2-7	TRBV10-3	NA	TGTGCCATCAGTTCAGGGGGCGGGGGCGAGCAGTACTTC	CAISSGGGGEQYF
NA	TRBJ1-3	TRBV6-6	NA	TGTGCCAGCAAGGAGTCTGCCGGAAACACCATATATTTT	CASKESAGNTIYF
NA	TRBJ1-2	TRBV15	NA	TGTGCCACCAGCAGGGGTGTCGCGGGCTCGGTCTATGGCTACACCTTC	CATSRGVAGSVYGYTF
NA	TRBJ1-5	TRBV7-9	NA	TGTGCCAGCAGCCCAGGGTTTAGCAATCAGCCCCAGCATTTT	CASSPGFSNQPQHF